This TCR beta chain was sequenced during a study of memory CD4+ T cells and cytomegalovirus serostatus. At the level of the study: This sample comes from healthy Belgian adults, under 10 CMV seropositive, under 25 seronegative.

The CDR3 length is 17 residues. The V end lost 0 bases, the J end lost 6 bases, and 15 bases lay between the germline ends. Germline V gene lookup returns CDR1 LNHNV and CDR2 YYDKDF (reference sequence). Method: immunoSEQ multiplex PCR; TCRdb's copy keeps in-frame clones and lacks some. This table has 35,000 to 40,000 clones, 79% appearing once. Single viable CD3+CD4+CD8-CD45RO+ cells were sorted as the memory CD4+ T cells. The material sequenced was memory CD4+ T cells from blood. V is TRBV15 and J is TRBJ1-6; D is perhaps TRBD1 (6 bases). The TCR comes from an adult in good health and CMV-seropositive. This CDR3 reads CATSRDRGGEGNSPLHF. For the CDR3, the DNA is TGTGCCACCAGCAGAGATCGGGGGGGCGAGGGTAATTCACCCCTCCACTTT.